This T cell receptor beta chain originates from a study of shared clonotypes between healthy human individuals. Produced via immunoSEQ multiplex PCR; TCRdb's table is partial and in-frame only. The sample lists 2 million to 2.5 million clones, approximately 93% occurring once. Comment on this clone: What it binds is unknown.

Study-level results: Estimated richness values were generally larger in naive subsets than in memory subsets. Only blood underwent sampling, and tissue repertoires likely differ. Shared clonotypes across all four donors exceeded non-shared ones in generation probability. Limited genetic and exposure-history diversity came from having few donors.

Specimen: naive CD4+ T cells from PBMCs. Subset given: CD45RA+ positively selected. The clonotype comes from a man aged 18 to 35 in good health. Some clones in this sample may be carry-over from other donors' samples.

The CDR3 loop is CASRGAAVNTQYF. Here the CDR3 DNA reads TGCGCCAGCCGGGGGGCTGCTGTGAATACGCAGTATTTT. The V gene is TRBV4-1, the J gene TRBJ2-3; D is perhaps TRBD2 (7 bases). The V end lost 8 bases, the J end lost 7 bases, and 16 bases lay between the germline ends. The CDR3 is made up of 13 amino acids. Germline loops: CDR1 MGHRA, CDR2 YSYEKL.